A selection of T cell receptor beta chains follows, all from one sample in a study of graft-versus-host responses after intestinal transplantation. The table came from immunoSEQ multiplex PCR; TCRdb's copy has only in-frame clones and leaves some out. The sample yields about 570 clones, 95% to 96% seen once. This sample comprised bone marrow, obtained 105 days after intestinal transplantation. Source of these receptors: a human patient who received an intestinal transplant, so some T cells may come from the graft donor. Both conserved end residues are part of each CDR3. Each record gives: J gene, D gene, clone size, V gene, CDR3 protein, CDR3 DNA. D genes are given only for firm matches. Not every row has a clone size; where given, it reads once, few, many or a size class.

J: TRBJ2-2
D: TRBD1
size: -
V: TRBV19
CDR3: CASSPSGTAGELFF
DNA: TGTGCCAGTAGTCCCTCAGGGACAGCCGGGGAGCTGTTTTTT

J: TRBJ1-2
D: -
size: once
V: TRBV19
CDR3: CASSPEDRLNYGYTF
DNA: TGTGCCAGTAGTCCGGAGGACAGACTCAACTATGGCTACACCTTC

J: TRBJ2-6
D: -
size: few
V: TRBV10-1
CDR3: CASSPSGANVLTF
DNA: TGCGCCAGCAGTCCCTCTGGGGCCAACGTCCTGACTTTC

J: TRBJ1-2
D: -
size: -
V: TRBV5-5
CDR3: CASSYDISRKTYGYTF
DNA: TGTGCCAGCAGTTATGATATCTCGCGAAAGACCTATGGCTACACCTTC

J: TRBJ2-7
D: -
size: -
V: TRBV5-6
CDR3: CASSLTTLEQYF
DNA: TGTGCCAGCAGCTTGACAACCCTCGAGCAGTACTTC

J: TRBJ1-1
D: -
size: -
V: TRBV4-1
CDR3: CASSPLRNTEAFF
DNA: TGCGCCAGCAGCCCATTAAGGAACACTGAAGCTTTCTTT

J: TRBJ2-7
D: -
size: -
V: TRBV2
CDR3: CASSENRVASPYEQYF
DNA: TGTGCCAGCAGTGAAAATAGAGTAGCGTCGCCCTACGAGCAGTACTTC

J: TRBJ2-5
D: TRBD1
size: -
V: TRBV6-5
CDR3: CASSYSRGRRETQYF
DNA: TGTGCCAGCAGTTACTCGAGGGGGCGCCGGGAGACCCAGTACTTC

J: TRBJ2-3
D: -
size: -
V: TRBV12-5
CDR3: CASALGHGTDTQYF
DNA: TGTGCTAGTGCCTTAGGGCATGGGACAGATACGCAGTATTTT

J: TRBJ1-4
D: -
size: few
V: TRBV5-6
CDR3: CASSLGYSASEKLFF
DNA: TGTGCCAGCAGCTTGGGATACTCCGCGAGTGAAAAACTGTTTTTT

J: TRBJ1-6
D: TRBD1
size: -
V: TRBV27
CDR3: CASSRTGAYYNSPLHF
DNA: TGTGCCAGCAGTCGAACAGGGGCCTACTATAATTCACCCCTCCACTTT

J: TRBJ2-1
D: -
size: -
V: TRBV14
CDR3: CASSQDTSSYNEQFF
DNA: TGTGCCAGCAGCCAAGATACAAGCTCCTACAATGAGCAGTTCTTC

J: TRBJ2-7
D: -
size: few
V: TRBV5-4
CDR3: CASSLQGYEQYF
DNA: TGTGCCAGCAGCTTGCAGGGCTACGAGCAGTACTTC

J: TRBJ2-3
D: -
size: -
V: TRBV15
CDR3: CATSREAGTGTDTQYF
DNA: TGTGCCACCAGCAGAGAGGCGGGAACCGGGACAGATACGCAGTATTTT

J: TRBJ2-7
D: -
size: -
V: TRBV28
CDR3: CASSLGVPYEQYF
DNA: TGTGCCAGCAGTTTAGGGGTCCCCTACGAGCAGTACTTC

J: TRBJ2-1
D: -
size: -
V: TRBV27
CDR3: CASSLSNLQTGEQFF
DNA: TGTGCCAGCAGTTTATCGAATCTCCAAACGGGTGAGCAGTTCTTC

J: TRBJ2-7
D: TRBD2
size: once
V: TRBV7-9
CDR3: CASSPGTSGRGNPYEQYF
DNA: TGTGCCAGCAGCCCCGGGACTAGCGGGAGGGGAAATCCCTACGAGCAGTACTTC

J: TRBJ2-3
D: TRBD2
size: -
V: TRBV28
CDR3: CASSFPGGRSQDTQYF
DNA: TGTGCCAGCAGTTTTCCGGGCGGGAGATCTCAAGATACGCAGTATTTT

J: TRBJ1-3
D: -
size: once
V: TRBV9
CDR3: CASSAISGNTIYF
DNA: TGTGCCAGCAGCGCAATCTCTGGAAACACCATATATTTT

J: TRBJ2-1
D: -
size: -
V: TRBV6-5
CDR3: CASSYGTPSYNEQFF
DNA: TGTGCCAGCAGTTACGGGACCCCGTCCTACAATGAGCAGTTCTTC

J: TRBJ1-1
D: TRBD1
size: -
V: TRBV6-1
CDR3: CASSDDREGTEAFF
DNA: TGTGCCAGCAGTGACGACAGGGAGGGCACTGAAGCTTTCTTT

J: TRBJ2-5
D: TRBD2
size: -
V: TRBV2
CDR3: CASGSTSGYQETQYF
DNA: TGTGCCAGCGGTTCGACTAGCGGGTACCAAGAGACCCAGTACTTC

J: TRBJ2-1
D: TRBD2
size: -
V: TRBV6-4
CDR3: CASSPGTSDYNEQFF
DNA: TGTGCCAGCAGTCCTGGGACTAGCGACTACAATGAGCAGTTCTTC

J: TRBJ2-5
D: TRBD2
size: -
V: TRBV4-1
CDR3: CASSQDLASGRKGETQYF
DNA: TGCGCCAGCAGCCAAGATTTGGCTAGCGGGAGGAAGGGTGAGACCCAGTACTTC

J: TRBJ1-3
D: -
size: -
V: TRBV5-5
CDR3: CASSLAPRIAGNTIYF
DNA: TGTGCCAGCAGCTTGGCCCCGAGGATTGCTGGAAACACCATATATTTT

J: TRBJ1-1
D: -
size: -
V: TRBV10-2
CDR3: CASRTGILSTEAFF
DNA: TGCGCCAGCAGAACAGGGATTTTGAGTACTGAAGCTTTCTTT

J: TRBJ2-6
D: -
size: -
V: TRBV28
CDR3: CASSPLPGANVLTF
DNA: TGTGCCAGCAGTCCCCTACCTGGGGCCAACGTCCTGACTTTC

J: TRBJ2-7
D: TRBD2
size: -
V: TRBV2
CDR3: CASSEPREGLDPIYEQYF
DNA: TGTGCCAGCAGTGAACCGCGGGAGGGCCTAGACCCCATCTACGAGCAGTACTTC

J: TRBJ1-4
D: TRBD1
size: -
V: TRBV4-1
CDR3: CASSQDLGQGEKLFF
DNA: TGCGCCAGCAGCCAAGATCTGGGACAGGGCGAAAAACTGTTTTTT

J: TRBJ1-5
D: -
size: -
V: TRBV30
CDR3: CAWTGNQPQHF
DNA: TGTGCCTGGACAGGCAATCAGCCCCAGCATTTT

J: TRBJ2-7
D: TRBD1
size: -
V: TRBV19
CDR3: CASSIPGQGAYEQYF
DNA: TGTGCCAGTAGTATCCCTGGACAGGGCGCCTACGAGCAGTACTTC

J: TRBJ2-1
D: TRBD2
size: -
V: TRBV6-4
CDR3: CASSDSTSGYNEQFF
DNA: TGTGCCAGCAGTGACTCGACTAGCGGGTACAATGAGCAGTTCTTC

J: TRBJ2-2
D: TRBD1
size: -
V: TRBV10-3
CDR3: CAISERTGSTGELFF
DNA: TGTGCCATCAGTGAGCGGACAGGGTCCACCGGGGAGCTGTTTTTT

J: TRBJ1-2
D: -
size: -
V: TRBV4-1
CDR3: CASSQGRGGYGYTF
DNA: TGCGCCAGCAGCCAAGGCAGGGGTGGGTATGGCTACACCTTC

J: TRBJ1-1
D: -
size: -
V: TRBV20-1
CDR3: CSAQLNTEAFF
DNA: TGCAGCGCGCAATTGAACACTGAAGCTTTCTTT

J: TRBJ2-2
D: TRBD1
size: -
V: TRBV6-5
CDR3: CATSPSGGPTGELFF
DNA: TGTGCCACCTCCCCTTCAGGGGGTCCCACCGGGGAGCTGTTTTTT

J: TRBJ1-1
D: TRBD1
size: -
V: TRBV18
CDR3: CASSPLRTGGTEAFF
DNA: TGTGCCAGCTCACCCCTTCGCACAGGGGGCACTGAAGCTTTCTTT

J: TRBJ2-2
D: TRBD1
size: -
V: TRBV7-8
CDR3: CASSPTAGTGNDGELFF
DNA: TGTGCCAGCAGCCCCACCGCCGGGACAGGGAATGACGGGGAGCTGTTTTTT

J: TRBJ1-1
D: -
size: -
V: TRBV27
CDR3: CASSQSSRNTEAFF
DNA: TGTGCCAGCAGCCAGTCGAGTAGGAACACTGAAGCTTTCTTT

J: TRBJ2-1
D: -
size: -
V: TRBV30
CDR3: CAWSRDWAPYNEQFF
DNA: TGTGCCTGGAGCCGGGACTGGGCACCATACAATGAGCAGTTCTTC

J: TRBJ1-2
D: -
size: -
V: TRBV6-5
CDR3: CASSYWAGDGYTF
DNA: TGTGCCAGCAGTTACTGGGCAGGCGATGGCTACACCTTC

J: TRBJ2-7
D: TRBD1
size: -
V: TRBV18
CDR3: CASSPKTGGQSSYEQYF
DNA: TGTGCCAGCTCACCGAAAACAGGGGGGCAGAGCTCCTACGAGCAGTACTTC

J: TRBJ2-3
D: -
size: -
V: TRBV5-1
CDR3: CASSPIGADTQYF
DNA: TGCGCCAGCAGCCCGATCGGGGCAGATACGCAGTATTTT

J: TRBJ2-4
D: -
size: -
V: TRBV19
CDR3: CASSTRQLNIQYF
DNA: TGTGCCAGTAGTACCCGACAGTTAAACATTCAGTACTTC

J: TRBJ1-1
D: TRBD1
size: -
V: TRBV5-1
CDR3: CASSLGQGPHTEAFF
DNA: TGCGCCAGCAGCTTGGGACAGGGTCCTCACACTGAAGCTTTCTTT

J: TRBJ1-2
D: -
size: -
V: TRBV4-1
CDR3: CASSQSRPKDYGYTF
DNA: TGCGCCAGCAGCCAATCCAGGCCTAAAGACTATGGCTACACCTTC

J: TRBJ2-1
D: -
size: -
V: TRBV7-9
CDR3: CASSFQRNEQFF
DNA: TGTGCCAGCAGCTTTCAGAGAAATGAGCAGTTCTTC

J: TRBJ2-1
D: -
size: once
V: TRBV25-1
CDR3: CASSETGSSYNEQFF
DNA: TGTGCCAGCAGTGAAACAGGGAGCTCCTACAATGAGCAGTTCTTC

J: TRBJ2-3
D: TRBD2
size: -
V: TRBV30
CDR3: CAWKPSGRAADTQYF
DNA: TGTGCCTGGAAGCCTAGCGGGAGGGCTGCAGATACGCAGTATTTT

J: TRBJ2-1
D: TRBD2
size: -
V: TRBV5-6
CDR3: CASSLVGEGAYNEQFF
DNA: TGTGCCAGCAGCTTGGTAGGGGAGGGAGCGTACAATGAGCAGTTCTTC

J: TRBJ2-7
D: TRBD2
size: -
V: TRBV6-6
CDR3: CASSYSSAGVYEQYF
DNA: TGTGCCAGCAGTTACTCGTCAGCGGGAGTCTACGAGCAGTACTTC

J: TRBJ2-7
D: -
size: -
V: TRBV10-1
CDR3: CASSEGEQYF
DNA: TGCGCCAGCAGTGAGGGCGAGCAGTACTTC

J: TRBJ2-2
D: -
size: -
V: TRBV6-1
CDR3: CASSDWGTTGELFF
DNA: TGTGCCAGCAGTGATTGGGGAACCACCGGGGAGCTGTTTTTT

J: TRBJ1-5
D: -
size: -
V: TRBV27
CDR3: CASSLLGLGQPQHF
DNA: TGTGCCAGCAGTTTGTTGGGCCTCGGGCAGCCCCAGCATTTT

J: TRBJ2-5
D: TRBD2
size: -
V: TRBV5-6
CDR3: CASSLAGGQETQYF
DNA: TGTGCCAGCAGCTTGGCGGGGGGGCAAGAGACCCAGTACTTC